This T cell receptor beta chain was documented in a study of graft-versus-host responses after intestinal transplantation. With respect to this clone: Its antigen is not known.

The data were produced by immunoSEQ multiplex PCR, yet TCRdb's version contains in-frame clones alone and is incomplete. Of under 90,000 clones listed, 75% to 95% are singletons. This sample comprised unstimulated CD4+ T cells sorted from spleen or lymph node cells, obtained before transplant. This sequence was found in a human donor who was the organ donor for an intestinal transplant.

For the CDR3, the DNA is TGTGCCACCGGGGGGCAAGAGACCCAGTACTTC. Translation: CATGGQETQYF. The V and J genes are TRBV5-4 and TRBJ2-5, with 7 positions matching TRBD2. Trimming cost V 9 bases and J 2 bases; bases outside gene matches: 1. From germline, CDR1 is SGHNT and CDR2 YYREEE (reference sequence). This CDR3 comprises 11 residues.